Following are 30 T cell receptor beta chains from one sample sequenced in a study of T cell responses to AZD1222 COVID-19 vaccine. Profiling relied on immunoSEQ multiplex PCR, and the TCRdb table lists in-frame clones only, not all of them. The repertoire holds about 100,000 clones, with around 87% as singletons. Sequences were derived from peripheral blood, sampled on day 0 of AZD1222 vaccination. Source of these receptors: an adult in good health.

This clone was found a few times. The CDR3 is CASSRQLNTEAFF. The CDR3 DNA is TGTGCCAGCAGCCGACAGCTGAACACTGAAGCTTTCTTT. V and J are TRBV7-8 and TRBJ1-1; the D gene is possibly TRBD1 (5 bases). V dropped 5 bases and J dropped 0 bases, with 7 bases sitting between them. The germline gives CDR1 SGHVS, CDR2 FQNEAQ. This CDR3 region has 13 residues.

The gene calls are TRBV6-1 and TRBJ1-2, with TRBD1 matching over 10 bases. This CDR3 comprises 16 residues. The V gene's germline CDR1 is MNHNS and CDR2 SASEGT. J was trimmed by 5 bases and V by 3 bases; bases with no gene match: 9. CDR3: CASSEMGQGSKYGYTF. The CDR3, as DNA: TGTGCCAGCAGTGAGATGGGACAGGGGTCAAAATATGGCTACACCTTC.

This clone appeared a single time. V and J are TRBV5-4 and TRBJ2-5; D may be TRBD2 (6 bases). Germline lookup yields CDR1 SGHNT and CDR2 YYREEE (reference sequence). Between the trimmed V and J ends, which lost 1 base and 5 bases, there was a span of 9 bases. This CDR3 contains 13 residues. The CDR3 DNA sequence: TGTGCCAGCAGCTTGACTAGCTCCGAGACCCAGTACTTC. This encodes CASSLTSSETQYF.

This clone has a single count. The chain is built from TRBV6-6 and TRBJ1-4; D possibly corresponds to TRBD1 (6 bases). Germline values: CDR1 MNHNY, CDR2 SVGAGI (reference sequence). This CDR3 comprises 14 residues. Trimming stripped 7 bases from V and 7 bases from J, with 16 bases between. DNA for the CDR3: TGTGCCAGCACTCAGGGGTATATTGCTGAAAAACTGTTTTTT. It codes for CASTQGYIAEKLFF.

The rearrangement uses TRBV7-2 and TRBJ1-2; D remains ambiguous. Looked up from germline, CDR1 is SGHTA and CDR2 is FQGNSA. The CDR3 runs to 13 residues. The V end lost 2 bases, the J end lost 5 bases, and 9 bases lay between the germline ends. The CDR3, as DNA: TGTGCCAGCAGCTTACCCCCCTCGTATGGCTACACCTTC. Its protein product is CASSLPPSYGYTF.

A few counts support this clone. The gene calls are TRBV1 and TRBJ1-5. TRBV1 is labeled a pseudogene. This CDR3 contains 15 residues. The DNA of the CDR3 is TGCACCAGCAGCCAAGATCAAAACATCCTAGGGCCCCAGCATTTT. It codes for CTSSQDQNILGPQHF.

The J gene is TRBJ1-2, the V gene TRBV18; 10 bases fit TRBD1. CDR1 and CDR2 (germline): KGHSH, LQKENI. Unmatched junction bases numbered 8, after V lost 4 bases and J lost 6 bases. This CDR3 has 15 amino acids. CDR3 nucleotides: TGTGCCAGCTCACTATGGGACAGGGGAAGTGATGGCTACACCTTC. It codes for CASSLWDRGSDGYTF. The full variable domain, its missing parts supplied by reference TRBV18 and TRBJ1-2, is NAGVMQNPRHLVRRRGQEARLRCSPMKGHSHVYWYRQLPEEGLKFMVYLQKENIIDESGMPKERFSAEFPKEGPSILRIQQVVRGDSAAYFCASSLWDRGSDGYTFGSGTRLTVV.

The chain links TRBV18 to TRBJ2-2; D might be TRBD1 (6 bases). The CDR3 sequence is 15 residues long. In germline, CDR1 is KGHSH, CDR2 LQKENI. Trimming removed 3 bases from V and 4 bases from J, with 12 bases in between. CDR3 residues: CASSPRGGSTGELFF. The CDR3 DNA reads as TGTGCCAGCTCACCGCGAGGGGGTTCCACCGGGGAGCTGTTTTTT. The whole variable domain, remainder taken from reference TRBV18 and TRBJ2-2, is NAGVMQNPRHLVRRRGQEARLRCSPMKGHSHVYWYRQLPEEGLKFMVYLQKENIIDESGMPKERFSAEFPKEGPSILRIQQVVRGDSAAYFCASSPRGGSTGELFFGEGSRLTVL.

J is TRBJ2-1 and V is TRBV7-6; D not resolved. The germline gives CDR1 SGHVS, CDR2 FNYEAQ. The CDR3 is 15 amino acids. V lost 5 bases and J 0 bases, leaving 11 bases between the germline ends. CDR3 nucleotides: TGTGCCAGCAGCGGGCGGATTAGCTCCTACAATGAGCAGTTCTTC. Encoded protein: CASSGRISSYNEQFF. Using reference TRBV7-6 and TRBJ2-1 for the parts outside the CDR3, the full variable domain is GAGVSQSPRYKVTKRGQDVALRCDPISGHVSLYWYRQALGQGPEFLTYFNYEAQQDKSGLPNDRFSAERPEGSISTLTIQRTEQRDSAMYRCASSGRISSYNEQFFGPGTRLTVL.

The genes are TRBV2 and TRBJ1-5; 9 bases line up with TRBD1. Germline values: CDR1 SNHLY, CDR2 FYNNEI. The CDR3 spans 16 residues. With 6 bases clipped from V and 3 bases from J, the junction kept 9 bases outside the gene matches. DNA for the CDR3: TGTGCCAGCAGGGAACAGGGGGCTGGCATCAATCAGCCCCAGCATTTT. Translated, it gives CASREQGAGINQPQHF.

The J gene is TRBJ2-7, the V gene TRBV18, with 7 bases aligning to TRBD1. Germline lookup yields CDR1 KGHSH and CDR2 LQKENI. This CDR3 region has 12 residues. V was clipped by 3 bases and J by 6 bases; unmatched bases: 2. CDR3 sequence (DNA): TGTGCCAGCTCACCGGGACAGTCCGAGCAGTACTTC. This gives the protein CASSPGQSEQYF. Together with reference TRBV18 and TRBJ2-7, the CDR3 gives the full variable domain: NAGVMQNPRHLVRRRGQEARLRCSPMKGHSHVYWYRQLPEEGLKFMVYLQKENIIDESGMPKERFSAEFPKEGPSILRIQQVVRGDSAAYFCASSPGQSEQYFGPGTRLTVT.

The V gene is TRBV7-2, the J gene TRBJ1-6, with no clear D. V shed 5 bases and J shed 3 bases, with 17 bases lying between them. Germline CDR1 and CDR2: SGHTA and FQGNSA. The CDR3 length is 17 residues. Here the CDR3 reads CASSPRRGWGYNSPLHF. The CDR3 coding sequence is TGTGCCAGCAGCCCCCGACGAGGCTGGGGCTATAATTCACCCCTCCACTTT.

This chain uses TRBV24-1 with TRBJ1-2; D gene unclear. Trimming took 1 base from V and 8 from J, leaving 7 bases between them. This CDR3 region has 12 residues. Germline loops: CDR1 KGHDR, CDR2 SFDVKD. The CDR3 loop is CATSDFKGGYTF. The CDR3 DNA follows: TGTGCCACCAGTGATTTTAAGGGAGGCTACACCTTC.

CDR3 region: CASSREAFF. The CDR3 bases are TGTGCCAGCAGCCGCGAAGCTTTCTTT. This rearrangement joins TRBV7-2 to TRBJ1-1; unclear D gene. Germline loops: CDR1 SGHTA, CDR2 FQGNSA. Trimming pared 5 bases from V and 8 bases from J, leaving 3 bases between. This CDR3 is 9 amino acids long.

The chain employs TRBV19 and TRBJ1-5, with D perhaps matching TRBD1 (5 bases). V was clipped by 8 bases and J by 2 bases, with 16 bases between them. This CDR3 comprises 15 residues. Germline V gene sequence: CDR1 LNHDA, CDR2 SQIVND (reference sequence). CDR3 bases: TGTGCCAGTTCCGGGACCCTTATCGGCAATCAGCCCCAGCATTTT. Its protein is CASSGTLIGNQPQHF.

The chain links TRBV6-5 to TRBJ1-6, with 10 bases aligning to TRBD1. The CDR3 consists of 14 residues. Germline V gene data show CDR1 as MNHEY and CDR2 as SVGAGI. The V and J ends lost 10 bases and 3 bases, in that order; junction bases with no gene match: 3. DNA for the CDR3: TGTGCCACCCGGACAGGGGGCTATAATTCACCCCTCCACTTT. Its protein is CATRTGGYNSPLHF.

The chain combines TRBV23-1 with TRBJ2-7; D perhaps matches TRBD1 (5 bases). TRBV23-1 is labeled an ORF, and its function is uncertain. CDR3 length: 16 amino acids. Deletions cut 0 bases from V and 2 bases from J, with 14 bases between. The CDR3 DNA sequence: TGCGCCAGCAGTCAATCGGGGCAGGTAAGTACCTACGAGCAGTACTTC. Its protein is CASSQSGQVSTYEQYF.

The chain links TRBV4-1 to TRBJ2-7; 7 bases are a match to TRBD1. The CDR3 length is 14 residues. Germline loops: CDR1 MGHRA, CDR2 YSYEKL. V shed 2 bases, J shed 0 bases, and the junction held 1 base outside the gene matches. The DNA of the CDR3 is TGCGCCAGCAGCCAACGACAGGGCTCCTACGAGCAGTACTTC. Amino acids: CASSQRQGSYEQYF.

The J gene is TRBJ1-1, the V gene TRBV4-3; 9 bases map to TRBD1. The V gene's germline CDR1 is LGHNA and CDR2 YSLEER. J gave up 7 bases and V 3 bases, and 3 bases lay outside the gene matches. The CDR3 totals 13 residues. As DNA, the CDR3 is TGCGCCAGCAGCCACGGGACAGGGCTTGAAGCTTTCTTT. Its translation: CASSHGTGLEAFF.

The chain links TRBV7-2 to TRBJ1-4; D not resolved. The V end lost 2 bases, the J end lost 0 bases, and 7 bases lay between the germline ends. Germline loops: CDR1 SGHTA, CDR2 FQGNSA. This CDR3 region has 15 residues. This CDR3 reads CASSLLRATNEKLFF. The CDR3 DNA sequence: TGTGCCAGCAGCTTACTTCGAGCAACTAATGAAAAACTGTTTTTT.

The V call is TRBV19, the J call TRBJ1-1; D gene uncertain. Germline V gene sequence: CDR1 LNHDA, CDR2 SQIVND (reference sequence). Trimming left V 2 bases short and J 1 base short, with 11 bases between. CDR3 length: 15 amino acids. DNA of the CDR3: TGTGCCAGTAGTATATATGGGAACACGAACACTGAAGCTTTCTTT. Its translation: CASSIYGNTNTEAFF.

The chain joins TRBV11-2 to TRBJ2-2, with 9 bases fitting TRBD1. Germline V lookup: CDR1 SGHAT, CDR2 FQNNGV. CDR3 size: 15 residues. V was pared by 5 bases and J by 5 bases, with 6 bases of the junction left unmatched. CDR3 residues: CASSTQGAETGELFF. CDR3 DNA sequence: TGTGCCAGCAGCACACAGGGGGCTGAAACCGGGGAGCTGTTTTTT.

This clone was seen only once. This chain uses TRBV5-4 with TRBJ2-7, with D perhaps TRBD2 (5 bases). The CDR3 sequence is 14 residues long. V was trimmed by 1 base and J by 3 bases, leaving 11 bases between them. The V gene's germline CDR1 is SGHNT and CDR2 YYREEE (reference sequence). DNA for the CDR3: TGTGCCAGCAGCTTGAGTTCACGGGGCTACGAGCAGTACTTC. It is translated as CASSLSSRGYEQYF.

DNA of the CDR3: TGTGCCAGCAGTTCCAGACAGATTATTGGTGGAAACACCATATATTTT. Protein product: CASSSRQIIGGNTIYF. The chain couples TRBV6-5 to TRBJ1-3; a weak D match, TRBD1 (5 bases). The CDR3 extends over 16 amino acids. Germline V lookup: CDR1 MNHEY, CDR2 SVGAGI. The V end was cut by 4 bases, the J end by 3 bases, with 16 bases between.

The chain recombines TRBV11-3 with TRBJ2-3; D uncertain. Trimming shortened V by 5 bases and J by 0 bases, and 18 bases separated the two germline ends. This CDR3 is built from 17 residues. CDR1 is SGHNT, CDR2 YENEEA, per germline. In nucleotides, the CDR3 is TGTGCCAGCAGCCCCAGGCGGCCGACTCAGAGCACAGATACGCAGTATTTT. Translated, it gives CASSPRRPTQSTDTQYF.

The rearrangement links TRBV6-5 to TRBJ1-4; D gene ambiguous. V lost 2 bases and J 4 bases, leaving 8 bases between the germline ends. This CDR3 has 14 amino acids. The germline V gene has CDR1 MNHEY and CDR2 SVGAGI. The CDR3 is CASSYGRNNEKLFF. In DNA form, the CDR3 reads TGTGCCAGCAGTTACGGTCGGAATAATGAAAAACTGTTTTTT.

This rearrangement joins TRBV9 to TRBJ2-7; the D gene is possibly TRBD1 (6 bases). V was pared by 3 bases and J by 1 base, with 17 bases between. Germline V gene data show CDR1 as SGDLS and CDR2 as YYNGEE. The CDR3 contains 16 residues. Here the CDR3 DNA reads TGTGCCAGCAGCGAGGGCGCCGGGACATATTCCTACGAGCAGTACTTC. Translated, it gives CASSEGAGTYSYEQYF.

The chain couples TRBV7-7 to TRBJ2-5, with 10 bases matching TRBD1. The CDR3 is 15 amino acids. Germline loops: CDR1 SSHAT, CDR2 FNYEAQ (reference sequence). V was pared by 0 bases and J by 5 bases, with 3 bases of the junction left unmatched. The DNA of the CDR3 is TGTGCCAGCAGCTTAGCGGGACAGGGGACGGAGACCCAGTACTTC. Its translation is CASSLAGQGTETQYF.

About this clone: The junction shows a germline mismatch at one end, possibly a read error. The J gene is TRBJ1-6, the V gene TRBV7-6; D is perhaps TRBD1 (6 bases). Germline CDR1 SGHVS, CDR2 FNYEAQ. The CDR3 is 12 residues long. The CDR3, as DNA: TGTGCCAGCAGCCTAGCCGGGGGCACCCTCCACTTT. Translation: CASSLAGGTLHF.

The CDR3 bases are TGTGCCAGTAGAAACTTCTTGGGACAGGGGATCAATGAGCAGTTCTTC. Encoded protein: CASRNFLGQGINEQFF. The rearrangement joins TRBV19 to TRBJ2-1; 10 bases fit TRBD1. The germline gives CDR1 LNHDA, CDR2 SQIVND (reference sequence). The CDR3 spans 16 residues. The J segment lost 6 bases and the V segment lost 6 bases, leaving 11 bases of the junction unmatched.